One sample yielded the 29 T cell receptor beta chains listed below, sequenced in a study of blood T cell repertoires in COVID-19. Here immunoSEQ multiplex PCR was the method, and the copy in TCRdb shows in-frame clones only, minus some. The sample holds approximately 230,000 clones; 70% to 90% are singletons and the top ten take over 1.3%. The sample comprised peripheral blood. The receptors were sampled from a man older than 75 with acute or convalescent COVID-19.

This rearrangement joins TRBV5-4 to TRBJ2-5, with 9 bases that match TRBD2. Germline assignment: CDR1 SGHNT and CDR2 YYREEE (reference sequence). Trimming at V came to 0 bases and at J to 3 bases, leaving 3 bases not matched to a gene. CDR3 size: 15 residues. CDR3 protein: CASSLEIAGEETQYF. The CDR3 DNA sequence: TGTGCCAGCAGCTTGGAAATAGCGGGAGAAGAGACCCAGTACTTC.

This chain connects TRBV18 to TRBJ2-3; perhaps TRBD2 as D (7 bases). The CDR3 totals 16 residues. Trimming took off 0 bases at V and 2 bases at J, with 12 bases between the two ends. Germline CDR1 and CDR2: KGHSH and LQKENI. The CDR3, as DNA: TGTGCCAGCTCACCACCATCCGGGGGGCTCACAGATACGCAGTATTTT. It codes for CASSPPSGGLTDTQYF.

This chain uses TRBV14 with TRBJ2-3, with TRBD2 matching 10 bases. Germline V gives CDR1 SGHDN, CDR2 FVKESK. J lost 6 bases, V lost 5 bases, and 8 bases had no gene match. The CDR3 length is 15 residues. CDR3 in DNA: TGTGCCAGCAGCATTCCGGGACTAGCGACGGATACGCAGTATTTT. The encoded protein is CASSIPGLATDTQYF. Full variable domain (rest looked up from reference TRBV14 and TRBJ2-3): EAGVTQFPSHSVIEKGQTVTLRCDPISGHDNLYWYRRVMGKEIKFLLHFVKESKQDESGMPNNRFLAERTGGTYSTLKVQPAELEDSGVYFCASSIPGLATDTQYFGPGTRLTVL.

DNA of the CDR3: TGTGCCAGCTCGCCGGGACAGGGGCGCCAAGAGACCCAGTACTTC. Translating it yields CASSPGQGRQETQYF. This chain joins TRBV18 and TRBJ2-5; 10 positions agree with TRBD1. The length of the CDR3 is 15 residues. The J segment lost 1 base and the V segment lost 6 bases, leaving 5 bases of the junction unmatched. CDR1 is KGHSH, CDR2 LQKENI, per germline.

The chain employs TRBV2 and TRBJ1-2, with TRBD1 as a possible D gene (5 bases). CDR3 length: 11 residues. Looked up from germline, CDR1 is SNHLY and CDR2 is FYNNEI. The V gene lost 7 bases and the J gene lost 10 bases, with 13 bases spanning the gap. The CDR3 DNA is TGTGCCAGCACCGGGGGGGAGGACTACACCTTC. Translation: CASTGGEDYTF.

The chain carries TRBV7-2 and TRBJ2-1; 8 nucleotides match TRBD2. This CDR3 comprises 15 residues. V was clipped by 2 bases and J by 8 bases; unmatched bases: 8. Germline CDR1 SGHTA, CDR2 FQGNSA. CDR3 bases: TGTGCCAGCAGCTTAAACCTCATAGCGGGGCATGAGCAGTTCTTC. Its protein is CASSLNLIAGHEQFF.

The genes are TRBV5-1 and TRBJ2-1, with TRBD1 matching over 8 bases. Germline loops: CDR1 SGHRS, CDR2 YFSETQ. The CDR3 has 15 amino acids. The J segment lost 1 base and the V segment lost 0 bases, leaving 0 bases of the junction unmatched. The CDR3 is CASSLGTGSYNEQFF. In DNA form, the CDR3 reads TGCGCCAGCAGCTTGGGGACAGGGTCCTACAATGAGCAGTTCTTC.

This CDR3 reads CASSKGDRVWALETQYF. The CDR3 DNA reads TGTGCCAGCAGCAAAGGGGACAGGGTTTGGGCTTTGGAGACCCAGTACTTC. The genes are TRBV21-1 and TRBJ2-5; the table gives TRBD1 as D, unverified against the DNA. TRBV21-1 is a pseudogene segment. This CDR3 is built from 17 residues.

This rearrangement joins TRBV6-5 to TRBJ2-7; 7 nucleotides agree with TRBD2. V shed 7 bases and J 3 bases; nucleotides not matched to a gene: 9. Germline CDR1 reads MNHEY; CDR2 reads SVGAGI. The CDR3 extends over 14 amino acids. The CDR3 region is CASTRWGGNYEQYF. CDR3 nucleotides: TGTGCCAGCACCCGTTGGGGGGGAAACTACGAGCAGTACTTC.

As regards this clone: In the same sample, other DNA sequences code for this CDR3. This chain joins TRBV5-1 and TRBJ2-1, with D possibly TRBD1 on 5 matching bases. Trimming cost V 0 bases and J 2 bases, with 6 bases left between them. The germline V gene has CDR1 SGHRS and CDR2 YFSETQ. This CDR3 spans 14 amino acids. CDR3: CASSLGQTYNEQFF. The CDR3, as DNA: TGCGCCAGCAGCTTGGGACAGACCTACAATGAGCAGTTCTTC.

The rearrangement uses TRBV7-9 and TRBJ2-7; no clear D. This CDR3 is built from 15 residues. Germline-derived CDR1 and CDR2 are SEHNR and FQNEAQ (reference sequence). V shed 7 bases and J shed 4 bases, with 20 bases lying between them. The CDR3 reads CASNKAGGGSYEQYF. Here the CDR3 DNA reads TGTGCCAGCAATAAAGCCGGCGGCGGTAGTTACGAGCAGTACTTC.

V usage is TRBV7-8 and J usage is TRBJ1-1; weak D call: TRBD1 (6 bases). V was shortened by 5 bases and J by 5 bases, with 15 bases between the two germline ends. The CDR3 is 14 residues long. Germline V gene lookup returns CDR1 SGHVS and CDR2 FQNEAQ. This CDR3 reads CASSPEGGITEAFF. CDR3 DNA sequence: TGTGCCAGCAGCCCCGAGGGGGGGATTACTGAAGCTTTCTTT.

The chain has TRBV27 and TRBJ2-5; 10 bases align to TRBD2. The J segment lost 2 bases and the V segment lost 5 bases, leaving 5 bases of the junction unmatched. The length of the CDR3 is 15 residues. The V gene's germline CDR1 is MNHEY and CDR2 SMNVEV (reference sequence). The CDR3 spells CASSPSGRSQETQYF. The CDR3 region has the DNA TGTGCCAGCAGTCCTAGCGGGAGATCGCAAGAGACCCAGTACTTC.

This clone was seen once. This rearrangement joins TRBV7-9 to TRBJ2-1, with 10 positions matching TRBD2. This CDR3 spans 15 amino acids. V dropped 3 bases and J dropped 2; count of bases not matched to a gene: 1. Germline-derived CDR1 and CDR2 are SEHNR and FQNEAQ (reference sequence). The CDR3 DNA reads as TGTGCCAGCAGCTTTAGCGGGGGGACCTACAATGAGCAGTTCTTC. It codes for CASSFSGGTYNEQFF.

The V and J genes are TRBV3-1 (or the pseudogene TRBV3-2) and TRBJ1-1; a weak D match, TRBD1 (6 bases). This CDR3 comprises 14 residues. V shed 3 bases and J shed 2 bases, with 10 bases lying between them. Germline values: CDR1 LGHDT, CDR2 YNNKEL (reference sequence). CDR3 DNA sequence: TGTGCCAGCAGCCAGAGACAGGTTAACACTGAAGCTTTCTTT. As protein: CASSQRQVNTEAFF.

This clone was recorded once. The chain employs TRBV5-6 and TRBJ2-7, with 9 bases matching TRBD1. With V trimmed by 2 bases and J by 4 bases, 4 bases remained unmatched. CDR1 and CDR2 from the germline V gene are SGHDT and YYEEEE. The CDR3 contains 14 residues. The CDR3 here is CASSFGTGLYEQYF. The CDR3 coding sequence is TGTGCCAGCAGCTTCGGGACAGGGTTATACGAGCAGTACTTC.

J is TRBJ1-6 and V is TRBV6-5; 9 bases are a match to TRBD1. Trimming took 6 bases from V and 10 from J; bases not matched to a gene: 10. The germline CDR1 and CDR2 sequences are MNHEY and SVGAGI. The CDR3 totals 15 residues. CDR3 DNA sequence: TGTGCCAGCAGCTCCCCCGGGACAGGGAGCTCACCCCTCCACTTT. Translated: CASSSPGTGSSPLHF.

DNA for the CDR3: TGTGCCAGTAGTATATCGACCGGGTCTGGAAACACCATATATTTT. Protein: CASSISTGSGNTIYF. This rearrangement joins TRBV19 to TRBJ1-3; D gene uncertain. Trimming took 2 bases from V and 1 from J, leaving 9 bases between them. The CDR3 is 15 amino acids. The germline V gene encodes CDR1 LNHDA and CDR2 SQIVND (reference sequence). The full variable domain, rest sourced from reference TRBV19 and TRBJ1-3, is DGGITQSPKYLFRKEGQNVTLSCEQNLNHDAMYWYRQDPGQGLRLIYYSQIVNDFQKGDIAEGYSVSREKKESFPLTVTSAQKNPTAFYLCASSISTGSGNTIYFGEGSWLTVV.

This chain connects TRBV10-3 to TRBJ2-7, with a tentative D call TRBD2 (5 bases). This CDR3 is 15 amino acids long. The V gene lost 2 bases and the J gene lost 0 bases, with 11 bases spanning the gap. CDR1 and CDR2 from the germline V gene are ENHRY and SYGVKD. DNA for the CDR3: TGTGCCATCAGTGAGGCGGGCGATGCCTCCTACGAGCAGTACTTC. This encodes CAISEAGDASYEQYF.

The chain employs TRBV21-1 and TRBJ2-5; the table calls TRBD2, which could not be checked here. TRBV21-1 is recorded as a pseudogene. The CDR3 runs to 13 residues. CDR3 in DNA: TGTGCCAGTCCCGGACTGACTCGGGAGACCCAGTACTTC. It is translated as CASPGLTRETQYF.

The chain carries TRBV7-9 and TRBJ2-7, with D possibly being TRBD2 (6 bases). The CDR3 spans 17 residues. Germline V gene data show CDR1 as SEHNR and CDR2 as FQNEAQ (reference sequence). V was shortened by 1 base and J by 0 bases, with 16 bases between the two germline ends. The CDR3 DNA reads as TGTGCCAGCAGCTTAGTATCGCCGGACGGGAGCTCCTACGAGCAGTACTTC. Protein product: CASSLVSPDGSSYEQYF.

The CDR3 loop reads CASSPDGDTDTQYF. Written as DNA, the CDR3 is TGCGCCAGCAGCCCAGACGGAGACACAGATACGCAGTATTTT. This sequence joins TRBV5-1 and TRBJ2-3; D is undetermined. Trimming removed 4 bases from V and 2 bases from J, with 11 bases in between. CDR3 length: 14 residues. CDR1 and CDR2 from the germline V gene are SGHRS and YFSETQ. The whole variable domain, filled in from reference TRBV5-1 and TRBJ2-3, reads KAGVTQTPRYLIKTRGQQVTLSCSPISGHRSVSWYQQTPGQGLQFLFEYFSETQRNKGNFPGRFSGRQFSNSRSEMNVSTLELGDSALYLCASSPDGDTDTQYFGPGTRLTVL.

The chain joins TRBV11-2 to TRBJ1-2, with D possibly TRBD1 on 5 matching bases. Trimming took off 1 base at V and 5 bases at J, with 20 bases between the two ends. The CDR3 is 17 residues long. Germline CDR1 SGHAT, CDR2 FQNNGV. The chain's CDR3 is CASSLALGGTSFYGYTF. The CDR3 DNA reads TGTGCCAGCAGCTTAGCTTTGGGGGGTACGAGTTTTTATGGCTACACCTTC.

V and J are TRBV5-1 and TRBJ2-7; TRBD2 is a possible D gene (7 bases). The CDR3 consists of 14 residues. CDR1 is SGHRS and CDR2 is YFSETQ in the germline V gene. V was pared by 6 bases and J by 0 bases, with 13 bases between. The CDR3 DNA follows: TGCGCCAGCAACCTGGGGGGGGCCTCCTACGAGCAGTACTTC. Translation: CASNLGGASYEQYF.

The CDR3 DNA is TGTGCCACCAGTGATTTGCATAGTCAGGGGGGAGAGACCCAGTACTTC. Its translation is CATSDLHSQGGETQYF. This chain uses TRBV24-1 with TRBJ2-5; a weak D match, TRBD1 (7 bases). CDR1 KGHDR and CDR2 SFDVKD come from the germline V gene. V was trimmed by 0 bases and J by 4 bases, leaving 14 bases between them. The CDR3 covers 16 residues.

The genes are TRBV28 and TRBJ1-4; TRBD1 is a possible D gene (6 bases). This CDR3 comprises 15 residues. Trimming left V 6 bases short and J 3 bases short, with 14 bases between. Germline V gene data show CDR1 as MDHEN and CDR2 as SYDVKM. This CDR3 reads CASRAQQGSNEKLFF. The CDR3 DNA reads TGTGCCAGCAGGGCCCAACAGGGTTCTAATGAAAAACTGTTTTTT.

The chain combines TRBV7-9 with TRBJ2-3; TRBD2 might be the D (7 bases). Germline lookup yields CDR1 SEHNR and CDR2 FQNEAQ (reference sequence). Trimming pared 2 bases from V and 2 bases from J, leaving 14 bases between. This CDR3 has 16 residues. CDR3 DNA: TGTGCCAGCAGCTTAAGACGGGGGGCCTACACAGATACGCAGTATTTT. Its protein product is CASSLRRGAYTDTQYF.

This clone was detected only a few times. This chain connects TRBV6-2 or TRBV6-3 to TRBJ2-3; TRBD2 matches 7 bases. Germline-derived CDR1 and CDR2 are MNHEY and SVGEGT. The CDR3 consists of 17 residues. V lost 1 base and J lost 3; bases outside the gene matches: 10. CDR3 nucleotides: TGTGCCAGCAGTTACTATGGGCGGGGGATGAGGACAGATACGCAGTATTTT. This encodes CASSYYGRGMRTDTQYF.

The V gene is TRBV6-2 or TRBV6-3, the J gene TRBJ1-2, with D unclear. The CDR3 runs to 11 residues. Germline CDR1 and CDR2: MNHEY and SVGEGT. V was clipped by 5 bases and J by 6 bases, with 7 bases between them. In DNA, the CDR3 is TGTGCCAGCAGTAGTCTAAATGGCTACACCTTC. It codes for CASSSLNGYTF.